One and the same sample provided the 18 T cell receptor beta chains below, sequenced in a study of regulatory T cells in long-lasting Graves disease (dated by TCRdb to the early 2020s). Library preparation was by multiplex PCR. The listed sequencing device is Illumina HiSeq 4000. CDR3 regions were amplified by Arm-PCR with iRepertoire HTBI primers to construct TCR beta libraries. TCRdb reran the public reads through fastp at Q25 and MiXCR, keeping productive beta chains. CDR3 protein sequences are deduplicated, and each keeps its most common genes and DNA. This sample lists approximately 270,000 distinct CDR3 sequences; around 19% were detected once. The ten largest clones represent 11% to 15% of the sample. Read against the paper, the sample's time point label means: newly diagnosed GD, antithyroid drugs for less than 3 months. RNA was extracted from PBMCs in TRIzol for both TCR sequencing and RNA sequencing.

In addition, the sample was reused for a study of T cells in Graves' hyperthyroidism and ophthalmopathy.

Sequencing was performed on peripheral blood mononuclear cells (PBMCs), taken at new diagnosis, from a patient treated with antithyroid drugs. The source is a woman aged 30 to 39 with Graves disease. Donor details come from another sample of the same person, matched by shared clones.

A few counts support this clonotype. V and J are TRBV20-1 and TRBJ2-6, with D possibly being TRBD1 (6 bases). CDR3 length: 16 amino acids. Germline CDR1 DFQATT, CDR2 SNEGSKA (reference sequence). Trimming shortened V by 3 bases and J by 3 bases, and 15 bases separated the two germline ends. DNA of the CDR3: TGCAGTGCTAGCCTCAGGGGCCCTCATGGGGCCAACGTCCTGACTTTC. The encoded protein is CSASLRGPHGANVLTF.

The genes are TRBV7-6 and TRBJ2-7, with TRBD2 matching 11 bases. TRBJ2-1 explains the end of the DNA better; the J call may be wrong. Germline CDR1 reads SGHVS; CDR2 reads FNYEAQ. This CDR3 contains 16 residues. In DNA form, the CDR3 reads TGTGCCAGCAGCCCCGCCGGGCTAGCGGGGGGCAATGAGCAGTTCTTC. The encoded protein is CASSPAGLAGGNEQFF.

The chain employs TRBV12-3 or TRBV12-4 and TRBJ1-1; 9 bases agree with TRBD1. With V trimmed by 8 bases and J by 0 bases, 7 bases remained unmatched. The CDR3 sequence is 15 residues long. The CDR3, as DNA: TGTGCCAGCTGGGACAGGGCGAGCCTGAACACTGAAGCTTTCTTT. As protein: CASWDRASLNTEAFF.

The rearrangement uses TRBV4-2 and TRBJ2-2; D is possibly TRBD1 (6 bases). Deletions cut 0 bases from V and 5 bases from J, with 13 bases between. This CDR3 comprises 16 residues. Germline V gene lookup returns CDR1 LGHNA and CDR2 YNFKEQ. CDR3 bases: TGTGCCAGCAGCCAAGATGTGGGACAAAGAACCGGGGAGCTGTTTTTT. As protein: CASSQDVGQRTGELFF.

Many counts were recorded for this clonotype. This rearrangement joins TRBV7-2 to TRBJ2-3; 10 bases map to TRBD1. With 5 bases clipped from V and 6 bases from J, the junction kept 14 bases outside the gene matches. Germline V CDR1 and CDR2: SGHTA, FQGNSA. The length of the CDR3 is 17 residues. In DNA form, the CDR3 reads TGTGCCAGCAGCCCCACGCCCGAGACAGGGGGCAGTGATACGCAGTATTTT. Its protein product is CASSPTPETGGSDTQYF.

The table lists this clonotype with many counts. The chain has TRBV7-2 and TRBJ2-2, with TRBD2 as a possible D gene (6 bases). CDR1 and CDR2 from the germline V gene are SGHTA and FQGNSA. Trimming shortened V by 2 bases and J by 4 bases, and 11 bases separated the two germline ends. This CDR3 region has 15 residues. The CDR3 nucleotides read TGTGCCAGCAGCTTATATAGCGGAGGCACCGGGGAGCTGTTTTTT. Residues: CASSLYSGGTGELFF.

At least ten counts were recorded for this clonotype. The genes are TRBV13 and TRBJ1-1; a weak D match, TRBD1 (6 bases). Trimming cost V 5 bases and J 2 bases, with 15 bases left between them. The V gene's germline CDR1 is PRHDT and CDR2 FYEKMQ (reference sequence). CDR3 length: 15 amino acids. The CDR3 loop is CASSQTGGHNTEAFF. CDR3 sequence (DNA): TGTGCCAGCAGCCAAACTGGGGGGCACAACACTGAAGCTTTCTTT.

The chain uses TRBV2 and TRBJ1-5; D unresolved. The CDR3 has 13 amino acids. Germline lookup yields CDR1 SNHLY and CDR2 FYNNEI. Trimming left V 6 bases short and J 0 bases short, with 6 bases between. The CDR3 is CASREYSNQPQHF. The DNA for the CDR3 is TGTGCCAGCAGGGAGTATAGCAATCAGCCCCAGCATTTT.

This clonotype was detected many times. The chain links TRBV7-9 to TRBJ2-1, with 7 nucleotides matching TRBD2. The germline gives CDR1 SEHNR, CDR2 FQNEAQ (reference sequence). The CDR3 totals 16 residues. Losses at the gene ends were 2 bases for V and 3 bases for J; bases not matched to a gene: 7. CDR3 nucleotide sequence: TGTGCCAGCAGCTTAAGTTGGGGGGGGGGCTACAATGAGCAGTTCTTC. Translation: CASSLSWGGGYNEQFF.

The table lists this clonotype with a few counts. This may arise from a read error, as a much more abundant clone is one base away. This sequence joins TRBV7-9 and TRBJ2-1; D is perhaps TRBD2 (5 bases). There are 15 residues in the CDR3. With 7 bases removed from V and 8 bases from J, the gap between germline ends came to 21 bases. The germline CDR1 and CDR2 sequences are SEHNR and FQNEAQ (reference sequence). CDR3 region: CASIVGPAVGYEQFF. The CDR3 coding sequence is TGTGCCAGCATAGTCGGGCCAGCGGTGGGTTATGAGCAGTTCTTC.

The gene calls are TRBV6-1 and TRBJ2-1, with 8 positions matching TRBD2. The germline V gene encodes CDR1 MNHNS and CDR2 SASEGT. The CDR3 consists of 13 residues. V lost 8 bases, J lost 8 bases, and 8 bases stayed unmatched. The CDR3 loop reads CASGSGGLDEQFF. The DNA of the CDR3 is TGTGCCAGCGGGTCGGGGGGGCTTGATGAGCAGTTCTTC.

There are many counts of this clonotype. The genes are TRBV2 and TRBJ1-5; D possibly corresponds to TRBD1 (5 bases). Per the germline V gene, CDR1 is SNHLY and CDR2 is FYNNEI. The CDR3 has 13 amino acids. Trimming removed 9 bases at V and 4 bases at J, with 13 bases between. In DNA form, the CDR3 reads TGTGCCAGTAAGGGTTGGACAAATCAGCCCCAGCATTTT. As protein: CASKGWTNQPQHF.

With respect to this clonotype: Since a far larger clone is one base different, this is likely a read error. This chain connects TRBV10-3 to TRBJ1-3, with D unresolved. The CDR3 extends over 15 amino acids. Germline-derived CDR1 and CDR2 are ENHRY and SYGVKD. The ends were cut back, 3 bases at V and 0 bases at J, with 9 bases in the middle. CDR3: CAISEVPSSGNTIYF. CDR3 nucleotides: TGTGCCATCAGTGAAGTGCCGAGCTCTGGAAACACCATATATTTT.

The sample holds a few counts of this clonotype. V and J are TRBV11-3 and TRBJ2-2; the match to TRBD1 covers 8 bases. V lost 8 bases to trimming and J lost 5 bases; unmatched junction nucleotides: 13. The CDR3 extends over 16 amino acids. The germline CDR1 and CDR2 sequences are SGHNT and YENEEA. This CDR3 reads CASSLMGQDLTGELFF. The DNA for the CDR3 is TGTGCCAGCTCTCTAATGGGACAGGACTTAACCGGGGAGCTGTTTTTT.

This clonotype was seen a handful of times. Because the CDR3 is missing its conserved closing phenylalanine or tryptophan, this is likely a read error. The chain links TRBV2 to TRBJ2-2; 13 nucleotides line up with TRBD2. This CDR3 contains 16 residues. The germline CDR1 and CDR2 sequences are SNHLY and FYNNEI. Trimming at V came to 8 bases and at J to 3 bases, leaving 6 bases not matched to a gene. CDR3 residues: CASRLAGGADTGELFS. CDR3 coding DNA: TGTGCCAGCCGACTAGCGGGGGGCGCGGACACCGGGGAGCTGTTTTCT.

There are many counts of this clonotype. The chain is built from TRBV18 and TRBJ2-4, with D perhaps given as TRBD1 or TRBD2 (5 bases each). V lost 2 bases and J lost 6, with 8 bases in between. CDR1 is KGHSH, CDR2 LQKENI, per germline. CDR3 length equals 13 residues. CDR3 coding DNA: TGTGCCAGCTCACCAACCGGGACAAACATTCAGTACTTC. Translation gives CASSPTGTNIQYF.

This clonotype turned up a few times. This sequence is one base from a far larger clone and is likely a read error. This chain joins TRBV7-2 and TRBJ2-1, with a possible D match to TRBD2 (6 bases). The DNA end favors TRBJ2-5, so the J call may be wrong. In germline, CDR1 is SGHTA, CDR2 FQGNSA. This CDR3 spans 13 amino acids. The CDR3 DNA reads TGTGCCAGCAGTTTCGGCAATGGGGAGGCCCAGTACTTC. Translated, it gives CASSFGNGEAQYF.

Turning to this clonotype: A much larger clonotype is one base distant, so this may be a read error. This sequence joins TRBV11-3 and TRBJ2-7, with D hard to call. The CDR3 spans 13 residues. In germline, CDR1 is SGHNT, CDR2 YENEEA. V was pared by 5 bases and J by 6 bases, with 14 bases between. The CDR3 DNA follows: TGTGCCAGCAGCAGCGTCACCTCCGGCGAGCAGTACTTC. It translates to CASSSVTSGEQYF.